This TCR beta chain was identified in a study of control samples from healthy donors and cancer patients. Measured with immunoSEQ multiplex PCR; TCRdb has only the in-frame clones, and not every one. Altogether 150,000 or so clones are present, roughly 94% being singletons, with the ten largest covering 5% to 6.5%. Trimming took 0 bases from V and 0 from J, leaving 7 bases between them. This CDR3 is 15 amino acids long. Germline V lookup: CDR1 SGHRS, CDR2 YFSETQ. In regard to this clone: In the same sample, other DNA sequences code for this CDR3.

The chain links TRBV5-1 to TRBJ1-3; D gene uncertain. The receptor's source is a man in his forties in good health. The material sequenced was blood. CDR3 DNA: TGCGCCAGCAGCTTGGAAGGGAGCTCTGGAAACACCATATATTTT. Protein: CASSLEGSSGNTIYF.